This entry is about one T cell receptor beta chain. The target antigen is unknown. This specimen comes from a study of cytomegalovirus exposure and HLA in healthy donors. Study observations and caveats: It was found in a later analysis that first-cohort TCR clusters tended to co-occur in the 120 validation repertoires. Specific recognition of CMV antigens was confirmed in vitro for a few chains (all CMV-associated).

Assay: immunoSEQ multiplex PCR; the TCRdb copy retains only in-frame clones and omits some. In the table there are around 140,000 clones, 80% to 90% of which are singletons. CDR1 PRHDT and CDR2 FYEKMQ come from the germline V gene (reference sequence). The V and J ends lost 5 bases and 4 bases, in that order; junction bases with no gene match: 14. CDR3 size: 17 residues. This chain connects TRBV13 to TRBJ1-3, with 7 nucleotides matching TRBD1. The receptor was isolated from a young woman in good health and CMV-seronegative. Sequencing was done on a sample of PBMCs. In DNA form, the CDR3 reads TGTGCCAGCAGCCCCTTGGGCAGGGGGGAGAGAGGAAACACCATATATTTT. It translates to CASSPLGRGERGNTIYF.